These 25 T cell receptor beta chains share one sample of origin, sequenced in a study of blood T cell repertoires in COVID-19. TCRdb keeps only in-frame clones here, not all; method: immunoSEQ multiplex PCR. The sample holds some 87,000 clones, about four fifths seen once. Specimen: peripheral blood. These receptors originate from a human donor in a cohort sampled during active COVID-19.

There are a few counts of this clone. The chain has TRBV7-6 and TRBJ2-7; tentative D call: TRBD2 (6 bases). CDR1 SGHVS and CDR2 FNYEAQ come from the germline V gene. Between the trimmed V and J ends, which lost 1 base and 2 bases, there was a span of 21 bases. This CDR3 comprises 18 residues. CDR3 sequence reads: CASSLVPPQRATTYEQYF. As DNA, the CDR3 is TGTGCCAGCAGCTTAGTCCCCCCTCAGCGGGCTACGACCTACGAGCAGTACTTC.

The chain links TRBV5-5 to TRBJ2-7; D gene uncertain. The V end was cut by 0 bases, the J end by 1 base, with 8 bases between. The CDR3 runs 14 residues. Germline V lookup: CDR1 SGHKS, CDR2 YYEKEE (reference sequence). The CDR3 DNA sequence: TGTGCCAGCAGCTTGGTGGGCAGGTCCTACGAGCAGTACTTC. This codes for CASSLVGRSYEQYF.

J is TRBJ2-7 and V is TRBV11-2; 9 nucleotides align to TRBD2. The length of the CDR3 is 15 residues. Trimming removed 1 base from V and 6 bases from J; junction bases left unmatched: 7. Looked up from germline, CDR1 is SGHAT and CDR2 is FQNNGV. CDR3 loop: CASSLVGGRVSEQYF. In DNA, the CDR3 is TGTGCCAGCAGCTTAGTCGGCGGGAGGGTCTCCGAGCAGTACTTC.

In DNA, the CDR3 is TGCGCCAGCAGCCGGACAGGACTGAACACTGAAGCTTTCTTT. Amino acid sequence: CASSRTGLNTEAFF. The chain couples TRBV10-1 to TRBJ1-1; 7 bases map to TRBD1. The germline gives CDR1 WNHNN, CDR2 SYGVQD (reference sequence). The CDR3 has 14 amino acids. V gave up 6 bases and J gave up 0 bases; unmatched junction bases: 4.

The chain is built from TRBV6-6 and TRBJ1-5; 7 nucleotides match TRBD1. The CDR3 consists of 17 residues. Germline lookup yields CDR1 MNHNY and CDR2 SVGAGI (reference sequence). V was pared by 5 bases and J by 6 bases, with 16 bases of the junction left unmatched. Here the CDR3 DNA reads TGTGCCAGCAGTCCTAGGGGGCAGCCCTACGGCGGTCAGCCCCAGCATTTT. Encoded protein: CASSPRGQPYGGQPQHF.

The chain links TRBV14 to TRBJ2-3, with 9 bases aligning to TRBD2. The CDR3 is 18 residues long. The germline CDR1 and CDR2 sequences are SGHDN and FVKESK. The J segment lost 1 base and the V segment lost 2 bases, leaving 10 bases of the junction unmatched. The DNA of the CDR3 is TGTGCCAGCAGCCAACCAATCTCACTAGCGGGCGGCACAGATACGCAGTATTTT. It codes for CASSQPISLAGGTDTQYF.

V usage is TRBV18 and J usage is TRBJ2-2, with 9 bases aligning to TRBD2. In germline, CDR1 is KGHSH, CDR2 LQKENI. The J segment lost 9 bases and the V segment lost 3 bases, leaving 8 bases of the junction unmatched. The CDR3 is 15 residues long. The CDR3 spells CASSPLIAGARELFF. The CDR3 DNA reads TGTGCCAGCTCACCCCTTATAGCGGGAGCAAGGGAGCTGTTTTTT.

The V gene is TRBV15, the J gene TRBJ2-7, with TRBD2 identical over 8 bases. The V and J ends lost 6 bases and 2 bases, in that order; junction bases with no gene match: 9. CDR1 is LNHNV and CDR2 is YYDKDF in the germline V gene (reference sequence). CDR3 length equals 15 residues. CDR3 DNA sequence: TGTGCCACCAGTAGACAGCGGGGGTCAGCCTACGAGCAGTACTTC. Encoded protein: CATSRQRGSAYEQYF.

This chain links TRBV5-6 with TRBJ1-6; 8 positions agree with TRBD1. Per the germline V gene, CDR1 is SGHDT and CDR2 is YYEEEE. V was clipped by 4 bases and J by 3 bases; unmatched bases: 0. The length of the CDR3 is 14 residues. The CDR3 DNA sequence: TGTGCCAGCAGCACAGGGGGCTATAATTCACCCCTCCACTTT. Amino acid sequence: CASSTGGYNSPLHF.

The V gene is TRBV6-6, the J gene TRBJ2-7; D perhaps matches TRBD2 (7 bases). The germline V gene has CDR1 MNHNY and CDR2 SVGAGI (reference sequence). This CDR3 comprises 14 residues. Trimming shortened V by 4 bases and J by 6 bases, and 16 bases separated the two germline ends. Here the CDR3 DNA reads TGTGCCAGCAGTTTTGGACGGGGGGCGATCGAGCAGTACTTC. This encodes CASSFGRGAIEQYF.

The V and J genes are TRBV6-1 and TRBJ2-7; D is undetermined. This CDR3 comprises 15 residues. Germline V gene sequence: CDR1 MNHNS, CDR2 SASEGT. Trimming cost V 0 bases and J 0 bases, with 9 bases left between them. This CDR3 is CASSEAQPGSYEQYF. Written as DNA, the CDR3 is TGTGCCAGCAGTGAAGCCCAGCCAGGCTCCTACGAGCAGTACTTC.

The chain couples TRBV6-2 or TRBV6-3 to TRBJ1-1, with D tentatively TRBD1 (6 bases). V was clipped by 5 bases and J by 0 bases, with 13 bases between them. The germline gives CDR1 MNHEY, CDR2 SVGEGT. The CDR3 covers 15 residues. CDR3 in DNA: TGTGCCAGCAGTCCATTGGACAGAGTGAACACTGAAGCTTTCTTT. This codes for CASSPLDRVNTEAFF.

The rearrangement links TRBV19 to TRBJ1-2, with D possibly matching TRBD1 (5 bases). Between the trimmed V and J ends, which lost 3 bases and 0 bases, there was a span of 8 bases. CDR1 and CDR2 from the germline V gene are LNHDA and SQIVND (reference sequence). The CDR3 covers 14 residues. In DNA, the CDR3 is TGTGCCAGTAGTATCGACAGCTCTAACTATGGCTACACCTTC. Translation gives CASSIDSSNYGYTF.

The rearrangement uses TRBV5-5 and TRBJ1-3; no reliable D call. CDR3 length: 16 amino acids. Germline V CDR1 and CDR2: SGHKS, YYEKEE (reference sequence). Deletions cut 1 base from V and 0 bases from J, with 11 bases between. The CDR3: CASSLYGGDSGNTIYF. The CDR3 nucleotides read TGTGCCAGCAGCTTGTATGGCGGGGACTCTGGAAACACCATATATTTT. The full variable domain, with the rest looked up from reference TRBV5-5 and TRBJ1-3, is DAGVTQSPTHLIKTRGQQVTLRCSPISGHKSVSWYQQVLGQGPQFIFQYYEKEERGRGNFPDRFSARQFPNYSSELNVNALLLGDSALYLCASSLYGGDSGNTIYFGEGSWLTVV.

This clone was seen just once. CDR3 coding DNA: TGCGCCAGCAGTGACCAGACTAGCGGGAGCTCCTACAATGAGCAGTTCTTC. It encodes CASSDQTSGSSYNEQFF. The V gene is TRBV10-1, the J gene TRBJ2-1; 12 nucleotides align to TRBD2. V shed 3 bases and J 0 bases; nucleotides not matched to a gene: 3. The germline gives CDR1 WNHNN, CDR2 SYGVQD (reference sequence). The CDR3 loop spans 17 amino acids.

The chain joins TRBV10-3 to TRBJ2-7, with D possibly matching TRBD2 (6 bases). Germline CDR1 ENHRY, CDR2 SYGVKD. The V and J ends lost 8 bases and 3 bases respectively, with 14 bases between them. CDR3 length: 13 residues. The CDR3 nucleotides read TGTGCCATCTCAGCGGGTACCGACTACGAGCAGTACTTC. Amino acids: CAISAGTDYEQYF.

The chain employs TRBV29-1 and TRBJ2-7, with a weak D call TRBD1 (5 bases). Germline loops: CDR1 SQVTM, CDR2 ANQGSEA. The CDR3 extends over 12 amino acids. Trimming took off 6 bases at V and 3 bases at J, with 12 bases between the two ends. The CDR3 nucleotides read TGCAGCGTGTGGACACCTAGCTACGAGCAGTACTTC. Its protein product is CSVWTPSYEQYF.

This clone turned up a few times. The rearrangement joins TRBV10-1 to TRBJ1-5; 10 positions match TRBD1. The CDR3 is made up of 17 amino acids. Germline-derived CDR1 and CDR2 are WNHNN and SYGVQD (reference sequence). V was pared by 3 bases and J by 3 bases, with 8 bases of the junction left unmatched. In DNA form, the CDR3 reads TGCGCCAGCAGTGACGGTACCGGGACAGGGGACAATCAGCCCCAGCATTTT. Translated: CASSDGTGTGDNQPQHF.

The rearrangement uses TRBV27 and TRBJ1-1, with 10 bases that match TRBD1. Losses at the gene ends were 6 bases for V and 11 bases for J; bases not matched to a gene: 6. The CDR3 is made up of 12 amino acids. The germline gives CDR1 MNHEY, CDR2 SMNVEV (reference sequence). The CDR3 protein is CASRTGGASAFF. For the CDR3, the DNA is TGTGCCAGCAGGACAGGGGGCGCGTCCGCTTTCTTT.

V usage is TRBV7-8 and J usage is TRBJ2-1, with D possibly matching TRBD2 (6 bases). Germline loops: CDR1 SGHVS, CDR2 FQNEAQ. The germline V and J ends were trimmed by 4 bases and 10 bases, with 17 bases remaining between them. The CDR3 loop spans 14 amino acids. The CDR3 DNA sequence: TGTGCCAGCAGCTCTCCGGGACTCCGAGTCGAGCAGTTCTTC. Translated, it gives CASSSPGLRVEQFF.

This chain joins TRBV14 and TRBJ2-7; possible D gene TRBD2, 5 bases. The V gene lost 4 bases and the J gene lost 0 bases, with 13 bases spanning the gap. Germline V gene lookup returns CDR1 SGHDN and CDR2 FVKESK. The CDR3 contains 15 residues. Here the CDR3 reads CASSLGLLSSYEQYF. The DNA for the CDR3 is TGTGCCAGCAGCCTCGGACTCCTGAGCTCCTACGAGCAGTACTTC.

The V gene is TRBV10-1, the J gene TRBJ1-1; 10 bases line up with TRBD1. V lost 0 bases and J lost 2; bases outside the gene matches: 9. This CDR3 spans 18 amino acids. Germline V lookup: CDR1 WNHNN, CDR2 SYGVQD (reference sequence). In nucleotides, the CDR3 is TGCGCCAGCAGTGAGTCTGACAGGGGGCCAAGACCCAACACTGAAGCTTTCTTT. Translation gives CASSESDRGPRPNTEAFF.

The chain uses TRBV27 and TRBJ2-3; no definite D call. Between the trimmed V and J ends, which lost 6 bases and 5 bases, there was a span of 24 bases. Germline loops: CDR1 MNHEY, CDR2 SMNVEV (reference sequence). The CDR3 is 17 amino acids. The CDR3 DNA is TGTGCCAGCAGCCTAAGCCCCTTTGCGGAGAGGCGAGATACGCAGTATTTT. The encoded protein is CASSLSPFAERRDTQYF.

The V call is TRBV11-2, the J call TRBJ2-1, with D uncertain. V was cut by 6 bases and J by 9 bases, with 12 bases left in between. The CDR3 runs to 12 residues. The germline gives CDR1 SGHAT, CDR2 FQNNGV. CDR3 residues: CASRPNPGEQFF. CDR3 DNA: TGTGCCAGCAGGCCGAATCCAGGTGAGCAGTTCTTC.

This clone has a handful of counts. The V and J genes are TRBV6-5 and TRBJ1-1, with 10 bases aligning to TRBD1. Per germline, CDR1 MNHEY and CDR2 SVGAGI. Trimming cost V 2 bases and J 7 bases; bases outside gene matches: 7. The length of the CDR3 is 15 residues. The CDR3 region has the DNA TGTGCCAGCAGTTACAGGGGACAGGGGATGGGTGAAGCTTTCTTT. Translated, it gives CASSYRGQGMGEAFF.